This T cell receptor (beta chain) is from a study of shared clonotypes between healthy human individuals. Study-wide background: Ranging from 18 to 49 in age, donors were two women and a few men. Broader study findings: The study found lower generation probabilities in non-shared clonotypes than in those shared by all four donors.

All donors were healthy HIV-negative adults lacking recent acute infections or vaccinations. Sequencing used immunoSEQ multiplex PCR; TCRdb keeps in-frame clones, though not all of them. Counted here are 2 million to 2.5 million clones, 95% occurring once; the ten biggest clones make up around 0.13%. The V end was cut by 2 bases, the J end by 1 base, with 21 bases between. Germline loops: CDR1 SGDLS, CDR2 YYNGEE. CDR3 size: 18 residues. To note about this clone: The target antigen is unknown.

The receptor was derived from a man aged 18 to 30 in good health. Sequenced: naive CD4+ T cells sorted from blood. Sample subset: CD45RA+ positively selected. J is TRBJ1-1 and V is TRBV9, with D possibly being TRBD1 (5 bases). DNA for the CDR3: TGTGCCAGCAGCGTCCTCGTTGGGGGTGGGAAAGGGAACACTGAAGCTTTCTTT. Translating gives CASSVLVGGGKGNTEAFF.